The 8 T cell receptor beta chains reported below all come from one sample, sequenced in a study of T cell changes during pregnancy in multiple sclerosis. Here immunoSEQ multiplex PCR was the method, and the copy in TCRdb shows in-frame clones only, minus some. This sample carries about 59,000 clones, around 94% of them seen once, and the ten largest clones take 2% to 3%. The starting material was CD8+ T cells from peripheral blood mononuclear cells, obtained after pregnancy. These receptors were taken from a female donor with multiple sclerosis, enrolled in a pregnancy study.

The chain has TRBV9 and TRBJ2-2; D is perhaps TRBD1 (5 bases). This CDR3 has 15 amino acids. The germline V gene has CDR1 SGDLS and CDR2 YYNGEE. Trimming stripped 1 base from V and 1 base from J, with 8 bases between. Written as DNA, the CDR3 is TGTGCCAGCAGCGTAAGGGGTGGGAACACCGGGGAGCTGTTTTTT. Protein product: CASSVRGGNTGELFF. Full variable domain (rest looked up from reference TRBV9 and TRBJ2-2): DSGVTQTPKHLITATGQRVTLRCSPRSGDLSVYWYQQSLDQGLQFLIQYYNGEERAKGNILERFSAQQFPDLHSELNLSSLELGDSALYFCASSVRGGNTGELFFGEGSRLTVL.

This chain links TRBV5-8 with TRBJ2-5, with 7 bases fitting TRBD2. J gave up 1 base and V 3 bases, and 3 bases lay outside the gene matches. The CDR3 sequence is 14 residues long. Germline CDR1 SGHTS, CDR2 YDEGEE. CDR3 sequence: CASSSGTTQETQYF. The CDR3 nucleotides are TGTGCCAGCAGCTCCGGGACTACCCAAGAGACCCAGTACTTC.

CDR3 amino acids: CASRPGLQGGNTEAFF. DNA of the CDR3: TGTGCCAGCAGACCGGGACTACAGGGCGGGAACACTGAAGCTTTCTTT. The chain links TRBV7-9 to TRBJ1-1; a possible D gene is TRBD1 (6 bases). The CDR3 contains 16 residues. V was cut by 6 bases and J by 1 base, with 18 bases left in between. CDR1 and CDR2 (germline): SEHNR, FQNEAQ (reference sequence).

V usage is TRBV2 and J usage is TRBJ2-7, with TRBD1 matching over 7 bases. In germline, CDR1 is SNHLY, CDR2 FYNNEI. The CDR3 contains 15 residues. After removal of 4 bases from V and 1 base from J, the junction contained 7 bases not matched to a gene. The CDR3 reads CASSVYRGQSYEQYF. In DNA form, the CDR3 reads TGTGCCAGCAGTGTTTATAGGGGACAGTCCTACGAGCAGTACTTC.

The CDR3 DNA reads TGCAGCGCCGTAGGGGGAATAGAGTCTGGGGCCAACGTCCTGACTTTC. Its translation is CSAVGGIESGANVLTF. The chain combines TRBV29-1 with TRBJ2-6, with D perhaps TRBD1 (6 bases). Germline CDR1 and CDR2: SQVTM and ANQGSEA. V lost 7 bases to trimming and J lost 1 base, with 17 bases between them. CDR3 size: 16 residues.

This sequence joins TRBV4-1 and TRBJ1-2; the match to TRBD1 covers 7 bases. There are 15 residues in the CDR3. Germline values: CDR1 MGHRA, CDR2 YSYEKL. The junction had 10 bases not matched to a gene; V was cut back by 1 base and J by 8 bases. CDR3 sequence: CASSQAPDRLDGYTF. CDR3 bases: TGCGCCAGCAGCCAAGCTCCGGACAGGTTGGACGGCTACACCTTC.

In DNA, the CDR3 is TGTGCCAGCAGCCCCCACGGGGAGTCGGAGGAGCAGTACTTC. Translation: CASSPHGESEEQYF. The chain joins TRBV9 to TRBJ2-7; possibly TRBD2 for D (5 bases). The CDR3 runs to 14 residues. V was clipped by 4 bases and J by 7 bases, with 18 bases between them. The germline V gene encodes CDR1 SGDLS and CDR2 YYNGEE.

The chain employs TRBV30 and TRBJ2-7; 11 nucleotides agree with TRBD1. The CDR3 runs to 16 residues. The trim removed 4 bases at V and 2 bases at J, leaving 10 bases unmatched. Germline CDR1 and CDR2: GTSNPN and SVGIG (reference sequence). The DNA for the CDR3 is TGTGCCTGGACCGGGGGGGGGACAGGGGGACCCTACGAGCAGTACTTC. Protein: CAWTGGGTGGPYEQYF.